Below, 16 T cell receptor beta chains from the same sample are listed, as sequenced in a study of graft-versus-host responses after intestinal transplantation. Produced via immunoSEQ multiplex PCR; TCRdb's table is partial and in-frame only. The data contain fewer than 20,000 clones, over 35% of them seen just once; the ten biggest clones take up roughly 1%. This material consisted of alloreactive CD4+ T cells from a mixed lymphocyte reaction culture, taken before intestinal transplant. Subset specified: CFSE-low proliferating T cells sorted from roughly 6-day pre-transplant mixed lymphocyte reaction (GvH or HvG direction). The receptor source for this set is a human patient who received an intestinal transplant.

V usage is TRBV29-1 and J usage is TRBJ2-5; 12 bases fit TRBD2. Germline CDR1 and CDR2: SQVTM and ANQGSEA. This CDR3 contains 15 residues. V trimming: 6 bases; J trimming: 5 bases; junction bases outside the gene matches: 10. CDR3 protein: CSVGTSGSPAETQYF. The CDR3 DNA reads TGCAGCGTGGGGACTAGCGGGTCGCCGGCGGAGACCCAGTACTTC. Looking up the rest from reference TRBV29-1 and TRBJ2-5 gives the full variable domain: SAVISQKPSRDICQRGTSLTIQCQVDSQVTMMFWYRQQPGQSLTLIATANQGSEATYESGFVIDKFPISRPNLTFSTLTVSNMSPEDSSIYLCSVGTSGSPAETQYFGPGTRLLVL.

The J gene is TRBJ2-7, the V gene TRBV27; TRBD1 might be the D (7 bases). Germline CDR1 is MNHEY and CDR2 is SMNVEV (reference sequence). V was pared by 5 bases and J by 9 bases, with 29 bases between. The CDR3 sequence is 17 residues long. The CDR3 DNA is TGTGCCAGCAGTCTTACACGGGTTGGAGGGGGCGCCTCTCGGCAGTACTTC. Its protein is CASSLTRVGGGASRQYF.

The chain has TRBV6-4 and TRBJ2-7; D gene ambiguous. The CDR3 sequence is 15 residues long. The ends were cut back, 3 bases at V and 3 bases at J, with 15 bases in the middle. Germline V gene sequence: CDR1 MRHNA, CDR2 SNTAGT. CDR3 nucleotides: TGTGCCAGCAGTGATGTAATCCGTCGAATCTACGAGCAGTACTTC. Translation: CASSDVIRRIYEQYF.

This clone was detected a few times. CDR3 in amino acids: CASSRGQTSYEQYF. Here the CDR3 DNA reads TGTGCCAGCAGCAGGGGACAGACCTCCTACGAGCAGTACTTC. The V and J genes are TRBV6-6 and TRBJ2-7; the match to TRBD1 covers 7 bases. The germline V gene encodes CDR1 MNHNY and CDR2 SVGAGI (reference sequence). This CDR3 spans 14 amino acids. Unmatched junction bases numbered 5, after V lost 6 bases and J lost 0 bases.

The chain is built from TRBV7-9 and TRBJ1-1; D not resolved. The CDR3 length is 14 residues. Trimming cost V 1 base and J 0 bases, with 6 bases left between them. The V gene's germline CDR1 is SEHNR and CDR2 FQNEAQ (reference sequence). CDR3 in DNA: TGTGCCAGCAGCTTAGTAACACTGAACACTGAAGCTTTCTTT. The encoded protein is CASSLVTLNTEAFF.

This clone was seen once. V usage is TRBV7-2 and J usage is TRBJ1-2, with a possible D match to TRBD1 (5 bases). CDR1 SGHTA and CDR2 FQGNSA come from the germline V gene. V gave up 1 base and J gave up 2 bases, with 8 bases separating them. This CDR3 has 14 residues. Written as DNA, the CDR3 is TGTGCCAGCAGCTTAGGGGGCAGAAACTATGGCTACACCTTC. Translated, it gives CASSLGGRNYGYTF.

The V gene is TRBV6-1, the J gene TRBJ1-2; unclear D gene. The V and J ends lost 7 bases and 4 bases respectively, with 13 bases between them. The CDR3 consists of 13 residues. Germline-derived CDR1 and CDR2 are MNHNS and SASEGT. As DNA, the CDR3 is TGTGCCAGCACGAGGAGAGCAAGCTATGGCTACACCTTC. Its translation: CASTRRASYGYTF.

The gene calls are TRBV10-3 and TRBJ1-3, with a tentative D call TRBD1 (6 bases). V lost 3 bases and J 1 base, leaving 13 bases between the germline ends. This CDR3 has 16 residues. The germline CDR1 and CDR2 sequences are ENHRY and SYGVKD. As DNA, the CDR3 is TGTGCCATCAGTGATGTGATAAGGGGGTCTGGAAACACCATATATTTT. Translated, it gives CAISDVIRGSGNTIYF.

Within the sample, this clone is medium-sized. The CDR3 DNA reads as TGTGCCAGTATCACCGGGACAGGGGGAAACACCATATATTTT. This codes for CASITGTGGNTIYF. The gene calls are TRBV19 and TRBJ1-3; 9 nucleotides match TRBD1. Trimming at V came to 7 bases and at J to 4 bases, leaving 5 bases not matched to a gene. In germline, CDR1 is LNHDA, CDR2 SQIVND (reference sequence). There are 14 residues in the CDR3.

The V call is TRBV6-1, the J call TRBJ2-7; 9 nucleotides align to TRBD2. V lost 6 bases to trimming and J lost 4 bases; unmatched junction nucleotides: 4. The CDR3 covers 13 residues. The germline V gene encodes CDR1 MNHNS and CDR2 SASEGT. CDR3 protein: CASSGLARYEQYF. CDR3 coding DNA: TGTGCCAGCAGCGGACTAGCGAGATACGAGCAGTACTTC.

The V call is TRBV4-2, the J call TRBJ2-3; D is perhaps TRBD1 (6 bases). Germline V gene lookup returns CDR1 LGHNA and CDR2 YNFKEQ. V dropped 0 bases and J dropped 2 bases, with 12 bases sitting between them. CDR3 length: 16 residues. CDR3 protein: CASSQDLRTDTDTQYF. DNA of the CDR3: TGTGCCAGCAGCCAAGATTTGCGGACAGACACAGATACGCAGTATTTT.

This chain connects TRBV5-4 to TRBJ2-5; TRBD1 matches 8 bases. J was trimmed by 5 bases and V by 4 bases; bases with no gene match: 7. The CDR3 has 14 amino acids. In germline, CDR1 is SGHNT, CDR2 YYREEE (reference sequence). Here the CDR3 DNA reads TGTGCCAGCAGCCCCAGGGGGCTTGTCGAGACCCAGTACTTC. Translating it yields CASSPRGLVETQYF.

CDR3 region: CASSLGWGNTEAFF. CDR3 DNA sequence: TGTGCCAGCAGCTTAGGTTGGGGCAACACTGAAGCTTTCTTT. The V call is TRBV7-3, the J call TRBJ1-1; D is perhaps TRBD1 (5 bases). Trimming removed 2 bases from V and 2 bases from J, with 9 bases in between. The CDR3 runs to 14 residues. Germline V gene sequence: CDR1 SGHTA, CDR2 FQGTGA.

As to this clone: Other DNA sequences within the sample encode an identical CDR3. The CDR3, as DNA: TGTGCCAGCAGCCTAGTCGGAAGCTCGGTCACCGGGGAGCTGTTTTTT. Translated, it gives CASSLVGSSVTGELFF. The chain has TRBV11-2 and TRBJ2-2; D is undetermined. CDR1 SGHAT and CDR2 FQNNGV come from the germline V gene. The CDR3 spans 16 residues. Trimming pared 5 bases from V and 4 bases from J, leaving 17 bases between.

In nucleotides, the CDR3 is TGTGCCAGCAGTGAGCAAGGGTCGGTAACTGAAGCTTTCTTT. It codes for CASSEQGSVTEAFF. The V call is TRBV6-1, the J call TRBJ1-1, with D hard to call. The V and J ends lost 3 bases and 5 bases respectively, with 13 bases between them. The CDR3 extends over 14 amino acids. Looked up from germline, CDR1 is MNHNS and CDR2 is SASEGT.

This clone turned up a few times. The J gene is TRBJ1-1, the V gene TRBV5-4; tentative D call: TRBD1 (5 bases). The germline CDR1 and CDR2 sequences are SGHNT and YYREEE (reference sequence). Trimming pared 4 bases from V and 1 base from J, leaving 11 bases between. The CDR3 is made up of 14 amino acids. The chain's CDR3 is CASSQRGWNTEAFF. Written as DNA, the CDR3 is TGTGCCAGCAGCCAAAGGGGCTGGAACACTGAAGCTTTCTTT.